A selection of T cell receptor beta chains follows, all from one sample in a study of regulatory T cells in long-lasting Graves disease. In TCRdb, the multiplex PCR reads were re-called with MiXCR into one record per CDR3 protein. Of over 450,000 distinct CDR3 sequences in the sample, 20% to 25% are singletons; the top ten hold roughly 6.9%. The sample consisted of peripheral blood mononuclear cells (PBMCs), taken when the disease was refractory, from a patient treated with antithyroid drugs. Every receptor here comes from a female donor with Graves disease. Both conserved end residues are part of each CDR3. The D gene is left open where the match is weak. Clone size is given for some rows only: seen once, a few or many times, or a class if the clone is expanded.

D gene	clone size	V gene	J gene	CDR3 DNA	CDR3 protein
.	.	TRBV7-9	TRBJ2-7	TGTGCCAGCAGTCCCCCCTGGGGCGACGAGCAGTACTTC	CASSPPWGDEQYF
.	many	TRBV28	TRBJ2-4	TGTGCCAGCAGTTTACGGGTAGCCAAAAACATTCAGTACTTC	CASSLRVAKNIQYF
TRBD2	.	TRBV5-6	TRBJ2-2	TGTGCCAGCAGCTTGTTTAGCGGGGGATCCACCGGGGAGCTGTTTTTT	CASSLFSGGSTGELFF
.	.	TRBV7-9	TRBJ1-1	TGTGCCAGCAGCCCCAAACCCGCGAGCCAAGCTTTCTTT	CASSPKPASQAFF
.	many	TRBV9	TRBJ1-1	TGTGCCAGCAGCCCCGGACAGAGTGAAGCTTTCTTT	CASSPGQSEAFF
.	.	TRBV28	TRBJ1-1	TGTGCCAGCAGAGACTCATGGGGGGCCGACACTGAAGCTTTCTTT	CASRDSWGADTEAFF
TRBD1	many	TRBV28	TRBJ2-5	TGTGCCAGCACCAACGACAGGGGGCGAGGGTACCAAGAGACCCAGTACTTC	CASTNDRGRGYQETQYF
TRBD2	many	TRBV28	TRBJ2-7	TGTGCCAGCAGTTTACTCCTGACAGAGGGACTAGCGGGATCGGGGGAGCAGTACTTC	CASSLLLTEGLAGSGEQYF
.	.	TRBV29-1	TRBJ1-2	TGCAGCGCTCAGACAGCTAACTATGGCTACACCTTC	CSAQTANYGYTF
.	.	TRBV29-1	TRBJ2-6	TGCAGCGCCCGGGACGTAAGCTCTGGGGCCAACGTCCTGACTTTC	CSARDVSSGANVLTF
.	few	TRBV27	TRBJ2-7	TGTGCCAGCAGTTTGGGCCCAATTTACGAGCAGTACTTC	CASSLGPIYEQYF
.	few	TRBV11-2	TRBJ2-3	TGTGCCAGCAGCTTCATCCTGAGGGATACGCAGTATTTT	CASSFILRDTQYF
.	many	TRBV11-1	TRBJ2-5	TGTGCCAGCAGCCAGGAAGGGAACACAGAAGAGACCCAGTACTTC	CASSQEGNTEETQYF
.	few	TRBV19	TRBJ1-1	TGTGCCAGTAGTAGACAGAACACTGAAGCTTTCTTT	CASSRQNTEAFF
.	.	TRBV13	TRBJ2-2	TGTGCCAGCAGCTTAGACTGGGACACCCACACCGGGGAGCTGTTTTTT	CASSLDWDTHTGELFF
.	.	TRBV7-8	TRBJ1-4	TGTGCCAGCAGCGGGCACAGGGCAACTAATGAAAAACTGTTTTTT	CASSGHRATNEKLFF
.	few	TRBV10-3	TRBJ1-1	TGTGCCATCATGGAGGATATGAACACTGAAGCTTTCTTT	CAIMEDMNTEAFF
TRBD1	.	TRBV7-9	TRBJ1-6	TGTGCCAGCACCCAGGGGGGCGGTACCCCGAATTCACCCCTCCACTTT	CASTQGGGTPNSPLHF
.	many	TRBV7-2	TRBJ1-3	TGTGCCAGCAGCCCTGGGGATCCCGCTACTGGAAACACCATATATTTT	CASSPGDPATGNTIYF
.	once	TRBV25-1	TRBJ2-5	TGTGCCAGCAGTGGCGTAGTAAAGATCCAGTACTTC	CASSGVVKIQYF
TRBD1	many	TRBV12-3/TRBV12-4	TRBJ2-2	TGTGCCAGCAGTCTCGACAGGGGGCGCCCCGGGGAGCTGTTTTTT	CASSLDRGRPGELFF
TRBD1	many	TRBV28	TRBJ1-5	TGTGCCAGCAGTTTATTGTGGGGGACAGGGGGCTCGGGGCAGCCCCAGCATTTT	CASSLLWGTGGSGQPQHF
.	once	TRBV4-1	TRBJ1-2	TGCGCCAGCAGCCAAGATCAAGGACTCCCTGGGTATGGCTACACCTTC	CASSQDQGLPGYGYTF
.	many	TRBV29-1	TRBJ2-7	TGCAGCGTCGGTGGCGTGGTTAGCGGTACCTACGAGCAGTACTTC	CSVGGVVSGTYEQYF
.	many	TRBV10-3	TRBJ2-5	TGTGCCATCAGTGAGTCGATAGGGGAAGAGACCCAGTACTTC	CAISESIGEETQYF
TRBD1	few	TRBV15	TRBJ2-7	TGTGCCACCAGCAGTACCCCGGGACAGGTCTACGAGCAGTACTTC	CATSSTPGQVYEQYF